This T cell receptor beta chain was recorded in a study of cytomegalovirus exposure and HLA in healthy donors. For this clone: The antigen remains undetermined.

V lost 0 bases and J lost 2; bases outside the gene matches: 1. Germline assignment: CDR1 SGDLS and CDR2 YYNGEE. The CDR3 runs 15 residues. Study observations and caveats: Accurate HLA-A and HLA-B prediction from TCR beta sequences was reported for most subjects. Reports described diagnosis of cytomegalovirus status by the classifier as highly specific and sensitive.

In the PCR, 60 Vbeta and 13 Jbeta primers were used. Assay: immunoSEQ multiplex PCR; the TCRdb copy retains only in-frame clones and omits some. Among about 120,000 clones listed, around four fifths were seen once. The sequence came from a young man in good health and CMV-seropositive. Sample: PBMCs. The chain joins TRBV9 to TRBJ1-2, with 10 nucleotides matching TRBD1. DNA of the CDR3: TGTGCCAGCAGCGTAGAGGGACAGGGGAACTATGGCTACACCTTC. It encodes CASSVEGQGNYGYTF. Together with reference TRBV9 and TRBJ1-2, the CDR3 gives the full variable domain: DSGVTQTPKHLITATGQRVTLRCSPRSGDLSVYWYQQSLDQGLQFLIQYYNGEERAKGNILERFSAQQFPDLHSELNLSSLELGDSALYFCASSVEGQGNYGYTFGSGTRLTVV.